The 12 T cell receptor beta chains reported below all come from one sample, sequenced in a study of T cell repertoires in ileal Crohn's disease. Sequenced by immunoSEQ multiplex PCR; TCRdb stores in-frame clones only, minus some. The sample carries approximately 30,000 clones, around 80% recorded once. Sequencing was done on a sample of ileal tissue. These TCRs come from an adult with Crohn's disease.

The chain's CDR3 is CASSPGNRDRVYEQYF. The CDR3 DNA reads as TGCGCCAGCAGCCCCGGGAATAGGGACAGGGTCTACGAGCAGTACTTC. J is TRBJ2-7 and V is TRBV4-3, with 9 nucleotides matching TRBD1. The CDR3 contains 16 residues. CDR1 is LGHNA and CDR2 is YSLEER in the germline V gene. V was clipped by 4 bases and J by 3 bases; unmatched bases: 10.

CDR3: CASSLDRDTVYNEQFF. Here the CDR3 DNA reads TGTGCCAGCAGCCTCGATCGGGACACGGTATACAATGAGCAGTTCTTC. The V gene is TRBV7-3, the J gene TRBJ2-1; D is perhaps TRBD1 (6 bases). CDR3 length equals 16 residues. Between the trimmed V and J ends, which lost 5 bases and 4 bases, there was a span of 18 bases. Germline CDR1 is SGHTA and CDR2 is FQGTGA.

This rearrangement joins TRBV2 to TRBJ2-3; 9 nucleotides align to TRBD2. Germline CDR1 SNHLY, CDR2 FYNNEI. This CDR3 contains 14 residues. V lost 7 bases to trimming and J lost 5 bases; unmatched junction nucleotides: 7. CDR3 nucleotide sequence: TGTGCCAGCAACGCGGGGGGGCCCGGAGATACGCAGTATTTT. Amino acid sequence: CASNAGGPGDTQYF.

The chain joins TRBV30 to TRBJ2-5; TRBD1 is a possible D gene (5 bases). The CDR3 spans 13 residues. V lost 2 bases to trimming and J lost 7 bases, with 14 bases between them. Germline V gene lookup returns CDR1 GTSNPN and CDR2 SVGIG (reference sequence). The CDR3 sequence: CAWSPAWGGTQYF. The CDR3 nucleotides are TGTGCCTGGAGTCCGGCTTGGGGCGGGACCCAGTACTTC.

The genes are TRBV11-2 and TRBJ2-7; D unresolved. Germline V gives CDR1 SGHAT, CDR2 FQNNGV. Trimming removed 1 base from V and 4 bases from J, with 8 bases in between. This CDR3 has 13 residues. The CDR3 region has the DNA TGTGCCAGCAGCTTAGTCCCCCGGTACGAGCAGTACTTC. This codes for CASSLVPRYEQYF.

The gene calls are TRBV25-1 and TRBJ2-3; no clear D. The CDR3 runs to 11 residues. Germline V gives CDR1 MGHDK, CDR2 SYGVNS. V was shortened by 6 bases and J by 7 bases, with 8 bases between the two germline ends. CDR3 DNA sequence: TGTGCCAGCAGCTATACTTATACGCAGTATTTT. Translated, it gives CASSYTYTQYF.

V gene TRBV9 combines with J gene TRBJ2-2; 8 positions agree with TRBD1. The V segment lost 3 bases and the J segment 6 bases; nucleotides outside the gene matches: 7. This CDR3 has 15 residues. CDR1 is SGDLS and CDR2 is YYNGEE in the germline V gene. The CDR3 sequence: CASSGRTGWAGELFF. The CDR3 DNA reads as TGTGCCAGCAGCGGAAGGACAGGGTGGGCCGGGGAGCTGTTTTTT.

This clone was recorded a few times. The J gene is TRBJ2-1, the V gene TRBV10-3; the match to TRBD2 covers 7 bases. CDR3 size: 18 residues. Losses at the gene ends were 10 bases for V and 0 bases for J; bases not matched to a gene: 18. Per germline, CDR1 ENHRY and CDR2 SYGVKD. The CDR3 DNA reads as TGTGCCACCCTTGACGCGGCGGGAGCCCCGAGCTCCTACAATGAGCAGTTCTTC. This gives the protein CATLDAAGAPSSYNEQFF.

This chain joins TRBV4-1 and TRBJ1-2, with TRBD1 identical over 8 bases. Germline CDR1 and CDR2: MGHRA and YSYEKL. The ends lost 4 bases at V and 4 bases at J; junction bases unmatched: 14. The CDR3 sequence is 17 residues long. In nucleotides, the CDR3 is TGCGCCAGCAGCCTAAAAGGGCAGGGGGCGGCGAGCTATGGCTACACCTTC. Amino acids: CASSLKGQGAASYGYTF.

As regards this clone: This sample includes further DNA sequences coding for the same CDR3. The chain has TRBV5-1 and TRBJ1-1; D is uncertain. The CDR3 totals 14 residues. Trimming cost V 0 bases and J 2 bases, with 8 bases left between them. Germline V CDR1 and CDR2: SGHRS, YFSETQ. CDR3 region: CASSLATANTEAFF. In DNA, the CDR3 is TGCGCCAGCAGCTTGGCCACAGCCAACACTGAAGCTTTCTTT.

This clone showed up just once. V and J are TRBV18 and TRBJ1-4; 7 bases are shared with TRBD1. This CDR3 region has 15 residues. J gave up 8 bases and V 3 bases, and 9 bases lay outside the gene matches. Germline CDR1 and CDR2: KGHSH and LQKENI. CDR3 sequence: CASSPTGLQVEKLFF. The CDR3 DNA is TGTGCCAGCTCACCGACAGGGCTTCAGGTCGAAAAACTGTTTTTT.

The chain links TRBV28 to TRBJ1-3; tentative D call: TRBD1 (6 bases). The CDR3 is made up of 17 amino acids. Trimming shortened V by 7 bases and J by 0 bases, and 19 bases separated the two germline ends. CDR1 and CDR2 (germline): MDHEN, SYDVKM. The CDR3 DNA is TGTGCCAGCACCATGGGGGGGACACATCACTCTGGAAACACCATATATTTT. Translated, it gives CASTMGGTHHSGNTIYF.